One and the same sample provided the 7 T cell receptor beta chains below, sequenced in a study of robustness of blood B and T cell sequencing listed by TCRdb under 2018. Receptor libraries were prepared by PCR. Sequenced using an Illumina MiSeq. cDNA was synthesized with SMARTScribe reverse transcriptase and a 5' template-switch oligo that added a universal priming site. The template-switch oligo carried a 12-nucleotide random unique molecular identifier (UMI) that tagged each cDNA molecule. In-frame beta chains were kept once TCRdb had trimmed the public reads at Q25 with fastp and called clones with MiXCR. Entries are consolidated by CDR3 protein sequence, retaining the most common genes and DNA. The sample includes more than 3,500 distinct CDR3 sequences, with approximately 53% observed a single time. Jointly, the top ten make up about 26% of the sample. mRNA, which captures expressed receptors, was used instead of genomic DNA for quantification of TCRbeta repertoires.

Sequenced sample: peripheral blood. These receptors originate from a human donor in good health.

Comments on this clonotype: Without the conserved terminal phenylalanine or tryptophan, this CDR3 likely stems from a read error. The rearrangement links TRBV29-1 to TRBJ1-1; no clear D gene. The V and J ends lost 4 bases and 0 bases respectively, with 6 bases between them. CDR1 is SQVTM and CDR2 is ANQGSEA in the germline V gene. The CDR3 extends over 12 amino acids. The CDR3, as DNA: TGCAGCGTTGGACTGATGAACACTGAAGCTTTCATT. As protein: CSVGLMNTEAFI.

A few counts support this clonotype. This rearrangement joins TRBV10-3 to TRBJ1-1, with no clear D. The CDR3 extends over 14 amino acids. The germline V gene encodes CDR1 ENHRY and CDR2 SYGVKD. Trimming pared 4 bases from V and 4 bases from J, leaving 13 bases between. The CDR3 sequence is CAISAKGGSTEAFF. CDR3 DNA sequence: TGTGCCATCAGTGCAAAGGGTGGGAGCACTGAAGCTTTCTTT.

V usage is TRBV29-1 and J usage is TRBJ2-3, with 10 nucleotides matching TRBD2. Germline assignment: CDR1 SQVTM and CDR2 ANQGSEA. CDR3 size: 14 residues. The trim removed 6 bases at V and 10 bases at J, leaving 13 bases unmatched. CDR3 DNA sequence: TGCAGCGTCACGTCCACTAGCGGGGCGCTCTCGCAGTATTTT. Amino acids: CSVTSTSGALSQYF.

This clonotype was counted a single time. J is TRBJ2-7 and V is TRBV6-1; D uncertain. The CDR3 spans 11 residues. V was shortened by 11 bases and J by 4 bases, with 12 bases between the two germline ends. From germline, CDR1 is MNHNS and CDR2 SASEGT. As DNA, the CDR3 is TGTGCCCATGGGATGAATTACGAGCAGTACTTC. Translating gives CAHGMNYEQYF.

There are a few counts of this clonotype. The chain recombines TRBV30 with TRBJ2-1; D is undetermined. Germline-derived CDR1 and CDR2 are GTSNPN and SVGIG (reference sequence). This CDR3 spans 13 amino acids. V was clipped by 3 bases and J by 9 bases, with 15 bases between them. DNA of the CDR3: TGTGCCTGGAGAGGTGAAGGGCCCGCTGAGCAGTTCTTC. Amino acid sequence: CAWRGEGPAEQFF.

The V call is TRBV30, the J call TRBJ1-1; D not certain. The CDR3 extends over 15 amino acids. Per germline, CDR1 GTSNPN and CDR2 SVGIG (reference sequence). The V end lost 3 bases, the J end lost 1 base, and 15 bases lay between the germline ends. The CDR3 bases are TGTGCCTGGAGGCTACTTCGGACGGGGAACACTGAAGCTTTCTTT. It codes for CAWRLLRTGNTEAFF.

This chain links TRBV29-1 with TRBJ2-3; D tentatively fits TRBD1 or TRBD2 (5 bases each). V gave up 3 bases and J gave up 2 bases, with 12 bases separating them. Germline lookup yields CDR1 SQVTM and CDR2 ANQGSEA. CDR3 length: 14 amino acids. The CDR3 region is CSVERGSVTDTQYF. CDR3 sequence (DNA): TGCAGCGTTGAGAGGGGTTCGGTCACAGATACGCAGTATTTT.